The present entry profiles one T cell receptor beta chain with its context. Sequencing used immunoSEQ multiplex PCR; TCRdb keeps in-frame clones, though not all of them. Here the sample spans a few hundred thousand clones, under 90% being singletons. The entry originates in a study of blood T cell repertoires in COVID-19. About the study: Acute and convalescent COVID-19 specimens originated in the United States, Italy and Spain. T cells, B-cell-depleted T cells, or PBMCs supplied cDNA or gDNA.

J was trimmed by 6 bases and V by 7 bases; bases with no gene match: 5. The germline CDR1 and CDR2 sequences are MNHEY and SVGAGI. The CDR3 is made up of 12 amino acids. Everyone who took part was roughly 18 to 90 years old, and they came from about two dozen US areas. Cohorts were assigned according to the clinical history that participants reported. The sequencing sample was made of PBMCs or T cells enriched from blood (not recorded which). The TCR originated in a young woman who had recovered from COVID-19. J is TRBJ1-2 and V is TRBV6-5; 7 bases agree with TRBD1. CDR3 sequence (DNA): TGTGCCAGCACCCTTACAGGGGATGGCTACACCTTC. Amino acid sequence: CASTLTGDGYTF.